Below, 18 T cell receptor beta chains from the same sample are listed, as sequenced in a study of blood T cell repertoires in COVID-19 (dated by TCRdb to the early 2020s). Library construction relied on the immunoSEQ multiplex PCR assay. In TCRdb, the immuneACCESS table is reduced to in-frame sequences with V and J assigned. These tables do not hold every clone; where another copy was compared, an unresolved V gene accounts for under half, and the others remain unexplained. This sample holds roughly 60,000 clones; roughly nine tenths were observed only once. The top ten hold roughly 9.1% of the sample. The specimen sequenced was peripheral blood. The receptors stem from a human donor with acute or convalescent COVID-19. The donor label of this sample is uncertain.

V is TRBV7-2 and J is TRBJ2-3; 7 nucleotides line up with TRBD2. V gave up 0 bases and J gave up 6 bases; unmatched junction bases: 9. CDR3 size: 16 residues. Germline V gene lookup returns CDR1 SGHTA and CDR2 FQGNSA. The CDR3: CASSLAKRGFKDTQYF. In nucleotides, the CDR3 is TGTGCCAGCAGCTTAGCGAAGCGGGGTTTTAAGGATACGCAGTATTTT.

This clone was counted a single time. The rearrangement links TRBV27 to TRBJ1-2; 9 bases line up with TRBD1. The CDR3 spans 15 residues. Germline CDR1 MNHEY, CDR2 SMNVEV (reference sequence). V shed 9 bases and J 4 bases; nucleotides not matched to a gene: 12. CDR3 sequence (DNA): TGTGCCAGTCTATCAAAAACAGGGGGCATCTATGGCTACACCTTC. Protein sequence: CASLSKTGGIYGYTF.

This sequence joins TRBV5-1 and TRBJ2-3, with 10 nucleotides matching TRBD2. The CDR3 covers 16 residues. Losses at the gene ends were 8 bases for V and 4 bases for J; bases not matched to a gene: 13. CDR1 SGHRS and CDR2 YFSETQ come from the germline V gene. CDR3 region: CASSSGSSDNSDTQYF. In DNA form, the CDR3 reads TGCGCCAGTTCTAGCGGGAGTAGTGATAACTCAGATACGCAGTATTTT.

CDR3 bases: TGTGCCACCTTTGACAGGGGGCTTGGCTATGGCTACACCTTC. Its protein is CATFDRGLGYGYTF. The chain joins TRBV6-5 to TRBJ1-2; 10 positions agree with TRBD1. CDR1 MNHEY and CDR2 SVGAGI come from the germline V gene. V trimming: 10 bases; J trimming: 4 bases; junction bases outside the gene matches: 9. This CDR3 has 14 residues.

In regard to this clone: Because the CDR3's place on the DNA is in doubt, the DNA is left out and the CDR3 is given as listed by TCRdb. The J gene is TRBJ1-5, the V gene TRBV19; the table's D call, TRBD1, was not checked against the DNA. Inclusive of both ends, the CDR3 amounts to 16 amino acids. Looked up from germline, CDR1 is LNHDA and CDR2 is SQIVND (reference sequence). The CDR3 sequence is CASTSGQGALGQPQHF.

The V and J genes are TRBV10-3 and TRBJ2-1; 10 bases map to TRBD1. The CDR3 is made up of 14 amino acids. Germline values: CDR1 ENHRY, CDR2 SYGVKD. V gave up 6 bases and J gave up 7 bases; unmatched junction bases: 6. This chain's CDR3 is CAIRSGTGENEQFF. The CDR3 DNA sequence: TGTGCCATCAGGTCCGGGACAGGGGAAAATGAGCAGTTCTTC.

CDR3 bases: TGTGCCAGCTCACCAGCAGCACTGAGGGAAAAACTGTTTTTT. Translating gives CASSPAALREKLFF. The V and J genes are TRBV18 and TRBJ1-4; no clear D. This CDR3 is built from 14 residues. Germline V CDR1 and CDR2: KGHSH, LQKENI. Trimming took off 2 bases at V and 8 bases at J, with 12 bases between the two ends.

The sample holds a few counts of this clone. The V call is TRBV7-2, the J call TRBJ2-2, with TRBD2 matching 7 bases. The V gene end was trimmed by 4 bases and the J gene end by 8 bases; junction bases not matched to a gene: 4. The V gene's germline CDR1 is SGHTA and CDR2 FQGNSA. The CDR3 consists of 13 residues. The CDR3 loop is CASSSSGVGELFF. Here the CDR3 DNA reads TGTGCCAGCAGCTCCAGCGGGGTGGGGGAGCTGTTTTTT.

This sequence joins TRBV18 and TRBJ2-1; 14 nucleotides match TRBD2. This CDR3 is 15 amino acids long. The V gene's germline CDR1 is KGHSH and CDR2 LQKENI. J gave up 7 bases and V 6 bases, and 5 bases lay outside the gene matches. CDR3 residues: CASSWTSGGRNEQFF. The CDR3 bases are TGTGCCAGCTCGTGGACTAGCGGGGGGAGGAATGAGCAGTTCTTC. The full variable domain, its missing parts supplied by reference TRBV18 and TRBJ2-1, is NAGVMQNPRHLVRRRGQEARLRCSPMKGHSHVYWYRQLPEEGLKFMVYLQKENIIDESGMPKERFSAEFPKEGPSILRIQQVVRGDSAAYFCASSWTSGGRNEQFFGPGTRLTVL.

The V call is TRBV24-1, the J call TRBJ1-5; D is perhaps TRBD1 (6 bases). This CDR3 has 14 residues. Trimming pared 4 bases from V and 6 bases from J, leaving 12 bases between. Germline V CDR1 and CDR2: KGHDR, SFDVKD. CDR3 sequence reads: CATSDPGAGQPQHF. CDR3 nucleotide sequence: TGTGCCACCAGTGACCCAGGGGCCGGTCAGCCCCAGCATTTT.

This clone was observed a single time. The genes are TRBV7-3 and TRBJ2-1, with TRBD2 matching over 9 bases. The CDR3 runs 17 residues. Germline trimming cut 1 base from V and 7 bases from J; bases unmatched to any gene: 11. The germline V gene has CDR1 SGHTA and CDR2 FQGTGA. DNA of the CDR3: TGTGCCAGCAGCTTAATAGATAGCGGGAGTGGAGTAAATGAGCAGTTCTTC. Residues: CASSLIDSGSGVNEQFF.

V usage is TRBV28 and J usage is TRBJ1-4; a weak D match, TRBD1 (5 bases). This CDR3 region has 15 residues. V shed 6 bases and J shed 7 bases, with 18 bases lying between them. Germline V gives CDR1 MDHEN, CDR2 SYDVKM. The CDR3 bases are TGTGCCAGCAGCCAGGGTGGGGGGGTGAGTGAAAAACTGTTTTTT. Translation gives CASSQGGGVSEKLFF.

The V and J genes are TRBV7-8 and TRBJ1-3, with TRBD1 matching over 7 bases. There are 19 residues in the CDR3. V shed 7 bases, J shed 0 bases, and the junction held 18 bases outside the gene matches. Germline V gene lookup returns CDR1 SGHVS and CDR2 FQNEAQ. The CDR3 DNA sequence: TGTGCCAGCACTGGGAACAGGGGACGATGGGCTGACTCTGGAAACACCATATATTTT. Encoded protein: CASTGNRGRWADSGNTIYF.

J is TRBJ1-3 and V is TRBV30, with D unclear. Germline CDR1 and CDR2: GTSNPN and SVGIG (reference sequence). V lost 2 bases and J 10 bases, leaving 15 bases between the germline ends. The CDR3 extends over 13 amino acids. The CDR3 loop is CAWSPLSTGTIYF. CDR3 DNA: TGTGCCTGGAGTCCCCTCTCAACGGGGACCATATATTTT. The full variable domain, its missing parts supplied by reference TRBV30 and TRBJ1-3, is SQTIHQWPATLVQPVGSPLSLECTVEGTSNPNLYWYRQAAGRGLQLLFYSVGIGQISSEVPQNLSASRPQDRQFILSSKKLLLSDSGFYLCAWSPLSTGTIYFGEGSWLTVV.

The chain couples TRBV6-5 to TRBJ2-2, with TRBD1 matching over 7 bases. Trimming cost V 5 bases and J 3 bases; bases outside gene matches: 3. This CDR3 spans 14 amino acids. CDR1 is MNHEY, CDR2 SVGAGI, per germline. The CDR3: CASSQQGYTGELFF. CDR3 DNA sequence: TGTGCCAGCAGTCAACAGGGGTACACCGGGGAGCTGTTTTTT.

This chain uses TRBV7-9 with TRBJ2-1; the D gene is possibly TRBD2 (5 bases). The CDR3 contains 15 residues. V shed 5 bases and J shed 4 bases, with 15 bases lying between them. Germline CDR1 is SEHNR and CDR2 is FQNEAQ (reference sequence). The CDR3, as DNA: TGTGCCAGCAGCCGGGGTAGGAGAATTTACAATGAGCAGTTCTTC. Translating gives CASSRGRRIYNEQFF.

This chain connects TRBV24-1 to TRBJ1-2, with D tentatively TRBD1 (6 bases). CDR1 is KGHDR and CDR2 is SFDVKD in the germline V gene. The V end lost 5 bases, the J end lost 10 bases, and 22 bases lay between the germline ends. This CDR3 is built from 15 residues. CDR3 residues: CATSATGLFQGLYTF. CDR3 nucleotides: TGTGCCACCAGTGCGACAGGACTTTTTCAAGGCCTCTACACCTTC.

V gene TRBV20-1 combines with J gene TRBJ2-7; D is ambiguous. V was clipped by 3 bases and J by 0 bases, with 6 bases between them. The CDR3 has 12 residues. Germline V lookup: CDR1 DFQATT, CDR2 SNEGSKA (reference sequence). CDR3 region: CSASLNSYEQYV. For the CDR3, the DNA is TGCAGTGCTAGTCTTAACTCCTACGAGCAGTACGTC.